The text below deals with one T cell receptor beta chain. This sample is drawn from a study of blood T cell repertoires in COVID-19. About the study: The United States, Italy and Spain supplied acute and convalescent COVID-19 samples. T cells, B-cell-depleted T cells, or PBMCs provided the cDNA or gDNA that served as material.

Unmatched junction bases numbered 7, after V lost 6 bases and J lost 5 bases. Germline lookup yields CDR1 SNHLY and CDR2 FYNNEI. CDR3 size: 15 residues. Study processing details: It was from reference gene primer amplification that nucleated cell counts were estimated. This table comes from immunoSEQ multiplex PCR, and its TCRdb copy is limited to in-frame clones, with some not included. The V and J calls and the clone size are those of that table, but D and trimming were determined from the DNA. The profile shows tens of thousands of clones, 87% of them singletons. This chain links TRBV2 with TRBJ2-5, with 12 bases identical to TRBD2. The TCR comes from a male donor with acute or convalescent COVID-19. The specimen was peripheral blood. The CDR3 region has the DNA TGTGCCAGCAGCATTCTAGCGGGGGGGATCGAGACCCAGTACTTC. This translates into CASSILAGGIETQYF.